This entry features one T cell receptor beta chain sequence. Its antigen is not known. This sample is part of a study of cytomegalovirus exposure and HLA in healthy donors. PCR primers comprised 60 Vbeta and 13 Jbeta primers. The method was immunoSEQ multiplex PCR; TCRdb's version includes in-frame clones alone and lacks a portion of them. The sample data list over 120,000 clones. Study results and limitations: In vitro checks showed that a few CMV-associated chains really do target CMV antigens.

Sequencing was carried out using PBMCs. This clonotype was sampled from a male donor in good health and CMV-seronegative.

The CDR3 sequence is CASSRQAENTEAFF. CDR3 DNA: TGTGCCAGCTCACGGCAGGCCGAGAACACTGAAGCTTTCTTT. The genes are TRBV18 and TRBJ1-1; no clear D. V lost 4 bases to trimming and J lost 1 base, with 10 bases between them. The CDR3 runs to 14 residues. The germline V gene has CDR1 KGHSH and CDR2 LQKENI.